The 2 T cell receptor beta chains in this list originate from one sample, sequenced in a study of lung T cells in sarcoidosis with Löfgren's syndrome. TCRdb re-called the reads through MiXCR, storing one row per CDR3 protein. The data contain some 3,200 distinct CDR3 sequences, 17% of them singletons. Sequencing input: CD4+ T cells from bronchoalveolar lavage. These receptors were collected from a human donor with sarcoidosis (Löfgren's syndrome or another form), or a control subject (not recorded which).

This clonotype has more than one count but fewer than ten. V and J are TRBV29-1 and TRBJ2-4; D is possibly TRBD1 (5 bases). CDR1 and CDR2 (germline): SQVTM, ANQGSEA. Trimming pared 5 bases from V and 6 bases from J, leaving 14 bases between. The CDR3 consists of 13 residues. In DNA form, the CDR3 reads TGCAGCGTTCTATTAGGGGCTGGAAACATTCAGTACTTC. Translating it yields CSVLLGAGNIQYF.

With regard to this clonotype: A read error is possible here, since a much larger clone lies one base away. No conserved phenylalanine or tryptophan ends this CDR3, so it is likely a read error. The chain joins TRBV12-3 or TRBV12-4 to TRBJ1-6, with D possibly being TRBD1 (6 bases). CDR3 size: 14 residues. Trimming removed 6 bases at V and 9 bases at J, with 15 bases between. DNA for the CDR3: TGTGCCAGCAGCAGACTACAGGGAGGTTCACCCCTCCACCTT. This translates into CASSRLQGGSPLHL.